The 15 T cell receptor beta chains reported below all come from one sample, sequenced in a study of OX40 agonist ivuxolimab in advanced cancers. The data were produced by immunoSEQ multiplex PCR, yet TCRdb's version contains in-frame clones alone and is incomplete. The top ten hold under 6% of the sample, which has tens of thousands of clones, 85% seen once. This sample comprised CD4+ or CD8+ T cells sorted from blood, obtained in a trial of the OX40 agonist ivuxolimab. The receptors here all came from an adult with an advanced solid tumor such as melanoma, head and neck, liver or kidney cancer.

The chain recombines TRBV4-3 with TRBJ1-5; D not certain. CDR3 length: 15 residues. Deletions cut 0 bases from V and 3 bases from J, with 9 bases between. Germline V gene data show CDR1 as LGHNA and CDR2 as YSLEER. The DNA of the CDR3 is TGCGCCAGCAGCCAAGATAACTCAGACAATCAGCCCCAGCATTTT. This gives the protein CASSQDNSDNQPQHF.

The rearrangement uses TRBV4-1 and TRBJ2-3; 8 positions match TRBD2. V was pared by 3 bases and J by 0 bases, with 8 bases of the junction left unmatched. CDR1 is MGHRA and CDR2 is YSYEKL in the germline V gene. The CDR3 has 17 residues. CDR3 in DNA: TGCGCCAGCAGCCAGGTCCGGGGGGGGGTGAGCACAGATACGCAGTATTTT. As protein: CASSQVRGGVSTDTQYF.

This clone was counted once. The chain couples TRBV27 to TRBJ1-4; D ambiguous. CDR3 size: 15 residues. Trimming cost V 8 bases and J 0 bases, with 13 bases left between them. Germline CDR1 and CDR2: MNHEY and SMNVEV (reference sequence). The CDR3 DNA sequence: TGTGCCAGCGGGTTGACCTCTGCAACTAATGAAAAACTGTTTTTT. Amino acids: CASGLTSATNEKLFF.

The chain recombines TRBV11-2 with TRBJ1-4; 7 bases are shared with TRBD1. The CDR3 has 14 amino acids. CDR1 and CDR2 from the germline V gene are SGHAT and FQNNGV. Unmatched junction bases numbered 4, after V lost 5 bases and J lost 4 bases. For the CDR3, the DNA is TGTGCCAGCAGCCGGGGACAGCTTAATGAAAAACTGTTTTTT. Its protein is CASSRGQLNEKLFF.

The chain has TRBV5-1 and TRBJ2-5; TRBD2 aligns across 10 bases. V lost 7 bases to trimming and J lost 5 bases; unmatched junction nucleotides: 11. This CDR3 contains 15 residues. The germline V gene has CDR1 SGHRS and CDR2 YFSETQ. The DNA for the CDR3 is TGCGCCAGCGTCCTAGCGGGGGACTACATGGAGACCCAGTACTTC. As protein: CASVLAGDYMETQYF.

The V gene is TRBV7-8, the J gene TRBJ2-1; 12 nucleotides match TRBD2. The germline V gene encodes CDR1 SGHVS and CDR2 FQNEAQ. The CDR3 extends over 15 amino acids. V gave up 5 bases and J gave up 9 bases; unmatched junction bases: 8. The CDR3 reads CASSPSGGAAAEQFF. The CDR3 coding sequence is TGTGCCAGCAGCCCTAGCGGGGGGGCTGCGGCTGAGCAGTTCTTC.

V is TRBV5-8 and J is TRBJ1-4; TRBD1 aligns across 7 bases. Germline V gives CDR1 SGHTS, CDR2 YDEGEE. V dropped 2 bases and J dropped 6; count of bases not matched to a gene: 7. This CDR3 spans 15 amino acids. The CDR3 DNA follows: TGTGCCAGCAGCTTTGGGACAGCCCGGCATGAAAAACTGTTTTTT. Protein sequence: CASSFGTARHEKLFF.

The sample holds a few counts of this clone. The chain carries TRBV6-5 and TRBJ2-5, with 7 positions matching TRBD1. CDR1 is MNHEY and CDR2 is SVGAGI in the germline V gene. This CDR3 contains 15 residues. The V and J ends lost 2 bases and 4 bases, in that order; junction bases with no gene match: 7. The CDR3 spells CASSYDHYRGETQYF. In DNA, the CDR3 is TGTGCCAGCAGTTACGACCACTACAGGGGAGAGACCCAGTACTTC.

The gene calls are TRBV7-2 and TRBJ2-5; 9 bases align to TRBD1. CDR3 size: 15 residues. CDR1 is SGHTA, CDR2 FQGNSA, per germline. V shed 5 bases, J shed 4 bases, and the junction held 8 bases outside the gene matches. The CDR3 loop is CASSQGQGALETQYF. In DNA, the CDR3 is TGTGCCAGCAGCCAGGGACAGGGAGCCTTAGAGACCCAGTACTTC.

The V call is TRBV7-9, the J call TRBJ1-2; D remains unclear. With 1 base removed from V and 8 bases from J, the gap between germline ends came to 11 bases. The germline CDR1 and CDR2 sequences are SEHNR and FQNEAQ (reference sequence). This CDR3 spans 13 amino acids. The chain's CDR3 is CASSLVLPRGYTF. The CDR3 DNA reads TGTGCCAGCAGCTTAGTATTGCCGAGGGGCTACACCTTC.

J is TRBJ2-1 and V is TRBV28; no firm D call. Trimming stripped 5 bases from V and 2 bases from J, with 1 base between. CDR1 is MDHEN, CDR2 SYDVKM, per germline. The CDR3 runs to 11 residues. The CDR3 loop reads CASSPYNEQFF. The CDR3 nucleotides are TGTGCCAGCAGTCCCTACAATGAGCAGTTCTTC.

The chain recombines TRBV5-1 with TRBJ2-3, with D perhaps assigned TRBD1 or TRBD2 (5 bases each). This CDR3 region has 16 residues. Germline V gene sequence: CDR1 SGHRS, CDR2 YFSETQ. Trimming cost V 4 bases and J 3 bases, with 18 bases left between them. CDR3 bases: TGCGCCAGCAGCGCCGGGGCCGCGGGTTTAACAGATACGCAGTATTTT. Its protein is CASSAGAAGLTDTQYF.

This chain uses TRBV5-6 with TRBJ2-3; 7 positions agree with TRBD2. V trimming: 9 bases; J trimming: 2 bases; junction bases outside the gene matches: 9. From germline, CDR1 is SGHDT and CDR2 YYEEEE. The CDR3 totals 14 residues. The CDR3 is CAITNGGNTDTQYF. CDR3 coding DNA: TGTGCCATTACCAACGGGGGGAACACAGATACGCAGTATTTT.

The chain links TRBV27 to TRBJ2-5, with 11 bases matching TRBD1. V dropped 0 bases and J dropped 4; count of bases not matched to a gene: 7. Germline CDR1 reads MNHEY; CDR2 reads SMNVEV (reference sequence). The CDR3 is made up of 17 amino acids. This chain's CDR3 is CASSLSYTDRGRETQYF. CDR3 coding DNA: TGTGCCAGCAGTTTATCGTATACGGACAGGGGGCGAGAGACCCAGTACTTC.

The V and J genes are TRBV6-5 and TRBJ2-5, with D perhaps TRBD2 (6 bases). Trimming removed 4 bases at V and 11 bases at J, with 11 bases between. The CDR3 spans 11 residues. Germline V gene sequence: CDR1 MNHEY, CDR2 SVGAGI. CDR3 loop: CASSLADQQYF. The CDR3 DNA sequence: TGTGCCAGCAGTTTAGCGGACCAGCAGTACTTC.